Sequencing of this T cell receptor (beta chain) was carried out in a study of metastatic and nonmetastatic thyroid tumors (dated by TCRdb to the early 2020s). For context, the study as a whole: The researchers compared repertoires between peripheral blood samples and tumor or nodule tissue samples from patients with malignant or benign thyroid disease. Points the paper makes about the study in general: In both blood and tumor samples, TCR beta diversity was reported to be significantly higher in malignant tumors than in benign nodules.

Receptors were amplified or captured by PCR. TCRdb records Illumina HiSeq 4000 as the sequencer. The TCR beta-chain CDR3 region of each patient was profiled by high-throughput sequencing. Under the source paper's analysis protocol: CDR3 differences across clinicopathological groups were used to build a classifier for discriminating distant-metastatic papillary thyroid cancer patients. The Shannon index was used to assess repertoire diversity, and the Morisita-Horn index was used to assess tumor-blood repertoire similarity. TCRdb applied fastp at Q25 and MiXCR to the public reads, then kept only in-frame beta chains. Here the V and J calls rest on TCRdb's processing, not on the authors' analysis. The sample table lists about 33,000 clones, roughly a sixth of them with a count of one. Around 11% of the sample comes from the top ten. Comments on this clone: There is no known antigen for this receptor. No much larger clone is present one base from it, and per-base qualities are unavailable.

From the cysteine through the phenylalanine, the CDR3 covers 14 amino acids. Left in the record is the CDR3 DNA by itself, 42 bases read in frame from the first base. V and J are truncated by 3 bases and 3 bases respectively, leaving an intervening sequence of 13 bases. As encoded in the germline V gene, CDR1 is SGDLS while CDR2 is YYNGEE. No treatment had been received by any patient before thyroid surgery. Patient clinical samples collected from the early 2010s to the late 2010s were retrospectively analysed using T-cell receptor beta sequencing. The V and J segments used are TRBV9 and TRBJ2-7, and the D gene may be TRBD1, 6 bases matching. Sequenced input: blood. This sequence was found in a male donor with papillary thyroid cancer or a benign thyroid nodule (not recorded which). Some clones in this sample may be carry-over from other donors' samples. The DNA sequence is as follows: TGTGCCAGCAGCGCAGCGGACAGAGGCTACGAGCAGTACTTC. The encoded protein is CASSAADRGYEQYF.